The source of this T cell receptor beta chain is a study of T-cell reconstitution after alpha-beta-depleted transplantation in children. This clonotype showed up just a few times. This CDR3 has 14 residues. CDR1 LNHDA and CDR2 SQIVND come from the germline V gene (reference sequence). With 7 bases clipped from V and 2 bases from J, the junction kept 8 bases outside the gene matches. Unique molecular identifiers were incorporated during preparation of the TCRbeta library. TCRdb redid the calling of the PCR reads with MiXCR, one entry per CDR3 protein. The sample records some 280,000 distinct CDR3 sequences, nearly 10% being singletons.

Specimen: PBMCs from the stem cell graft donor, collected from the stem cell graft. The rearrangement joins TRBV19 to TRBJ2-7; the match to TRBD1 covers 7 bases. The sequence was obtained from a human donor who donated a stem cell graft to a child with SCID. CDR3 residues: CASTPGQTPYEQYF. The DNA of the CDR3 is TGTGCCAGTACCCCGGGACAGACACCCTACGAGCAGTACTTC.